The 18 T cell receptor beta chains reported below all come from one sample, sequenced in a study of T cell repertoires in cytomegalovirus infection. Each CDR3 protein is one row after TCRdb ran MiXCR on the reads. The table includes approximately 500,000 distinct CDR3 sequences, approximately 10% detected once. Sequencing was done on a sample of PBMCs. The receptors were gathered from a human donor in good health (CMV status not recorded). Some clones in this sample may be carry-over from other donors' samples.

The J gene is TRBJ1-2, the V gene TRBV19, with D hard to call. This CDR3 has 12 residues. Germline V gene lookup returns CDR1 LNHDA and CDR2 SQIVND (reference sequence). Trimming pared 3 bases from V and 0 bases from J, leaving 2 bases between. The CDR3 is CASSMTNYGYTF. CDR3 DNA sequence: TGTGCCAGTAGTATGACTAACTATGGCTACACCTTC. The complete variable domain, with remaining parts taken from reference TRBV19 and TRBJ1-2, reads DGGITQSPKYLFRKEGQNVTLSCEQNLNHDAMYWYRQDPGQGLRLIYYSQIVNDFQKGDIAEGYSVSREKKESFPLTVTSAQKNPTAFYLCASSMTNYGYTFGSGTRLTVV.

This clonotype was counted many times. The J gene is TRBJ2-7, the V gene TRBV12-3 or TRBV12-4; TRBD1 matches 7 bases. The CDR3 runs to 13 residues. Trimming cost V 6 bases and J 3 bases; bases outside gene matches: 5. CDR3 protein: CASSKGQYYEQYF. CDR3 DNA: TGTGCCAGCAGCAAGGGACAGTACTACGAGCAGTACTTC.

The V call is TRBV9, the J call TRBJ1-1; D remains unclear. V lost 4 bases, J lost 8 bases, and 12 bases lay in between. Germline V gene lookup returns CDR1 SGDLS and CDR2 YYNGEE. This CDR3 comprises 12 residues. The CDR3 is CASSRGSLEAFF. CDR3 DNA sequence: TGTGCCAGCAGCCGGGGAAGTTTGGAAGCTTTCTTT.

This clonotype was seen many times. This chain uses TRBV10-3 with TRBJ2-2, with TRBD1 identical over 8 bases. The CDR3 spans 14 residues. From germline, CDR1 is ENHRY and CDR2 SYGVKD. The trim removed 4 bases at V and 8 bases at J, leaving 6 bases unmatched. CDR3 bases: TGTGCCATCAGTGCGACAGGGGCAAGGGGGGAGCTGTTTTTT. Its protein is CAISATGARGELFF.

There are a few counts of this clonotype. The chain couples TRBV29-1 to TRBJ2-7; 7 positions agree with TRBD1. Germline V gene lookup returns CDR1 SQVTM and CDR2 ANQGSEA. The length of the CDR3 is 17 residues. Trimming cost V 4 bases and J 2 bases; bases outside gene matches: 17. CDR3 amino acids: CSVVFPKPGQIPYEQYF. DNA of the CDR3: TGCAGCGTTGTCTTCCCTAAGCCGGGACAGATCCCCTACGAGCAGTACTTC.

This clonotype occurred many times. The gene calls are TRBV7-6 and TRBJ2-3, with D maybe TRBD2 (5 bases). The CDR3 is made up of 14 amino acids. Per the germline V gene, CDR1 is SGHVS and CDR2 is FNYEAQ. Trimming left V 1 base short and J 4 bases short, with 9 bases between. CDR3 nucleotide sequence: TGTGCCAGCAGCTTAGATACTAGGGCAGATACGCAGTATTTT. Its protein product is CASSLDTRADTQYF.

This clonotype appeared a few times. A read error is possible here, since a much larger clone lies one base away. J is TRBJ1-2 and V is TRBV7-2; D gene unclear. Trimming pared 5 bases from V and 7 bases from J, leaving 11 bases between. This CDR3 is 12 amino acids long. Germline V gene sequence: CDR1 SGHTA, CDR2 FQGNSA. The CDR3 sequence is CTSSTEGFGYTF. CDR3 DNA sequence: TGTACCAGCAGCACAGAAGGGTTTGGCTACACCTTC.

This clonotype came up a few times. This sequence joins TRBV2 and TRBJ2-1; D might be TRBD1 or TRBD2, each matching 7 bases. This CDR3 has 15 residues. CDR1 SNHLY and CDR2 FYNNEI come from the germline V gene. The V and J ends lost 7 bases and 2 bases respectively, with 15 bases between them. Here the CDR3 reads CASTTGRGPYNEQFF. In DNA form, the CDR3 reads TGTGCCAGCACCACTGGGAGGGGGCCCTACAATGAGCAGTTCTTC.

This clonotype appeared many times. The CDR3 nucleotides read TGTGCCACCAAGACTCTCTCGAACACTGAAGCTTTCTTT. Encoded protein: CATKTLSNTEAFF. The genes are TRBV27 and TRBJ1-1; D is unclear. CDR1 is MNHEY, CDR2 SMNVEV, per germline (reference sequence). Trimming cost V 10 bases and J 1 base, with 13 bases left between them. CDR3 length equals 13 residues.

This clonotype occurred many times. The V call is TRBV10-3, the J call TRBJ1-1; 7 positions agree with TRBD1. The CDR3 contains 14 residues. Germline CDR1 and CDR2: ENHRY and SYGVKD. J was trimmed by 4 bases and V by 9 bases; bases with no gene match: 11. The DNA of the CDR3 is TGTGCCATGGCAGGGGGACGGGAGTCCACTGAAGCTTTCTTT. This translates into CAMAGGRESTEAFF.

This clonotype has just a few counts. The chain recombines TRBV28 with TRBJ1-5, with 7 bases that match TRBD1. Germline lookup yields CDR1 MDHEN and CDR2 SYDVKM. Unmatched junction bases numbered 5, after V lost 6 bases and J lost 3 bases. The CDR3 is 14 amino acids. As DNA, the CDR3 is TGTGCCAGCAGGGTCGGGACAGCCAATCAGCCCCAGCATTTT. This encodes CASRVGTANQPQHF.

The genes are TRBV5-1 and TRBJ1-2; the match to TRBD1 covers 12 bases. V was pared by 4 bases and J by 6 bases, with 10 bases of the junction left unmatched. Germline CDR1 reads SGHRS; CDR2 reads YFSETQ. This CDR3 has 16 amino acids. The CDR3 DNA follows: TGCGCCAGCAGCCCGACCGGGGACAGGGGGCGGAATGGCTACACCTTC. Protein: CASSPTGDRGRNGYTF.

Many counts were recorded for this clonotype. This chain uses TRBV5-4 with TRBJ2-3; D gene uncertain. This CDR3 comprises 14 residues. The ends were cut back, 5 bases at V and 4 bases at J, with 14 bases in the middle. Germline V lookup: CDR1 SGHNT, CDR2 YYREEE (reference sequence). CDR3 bases: TGTGCCAGCAGTTTGAAGGCCCCACCAGATACGCAGTATTTT. Its protein product is CASSLKAPPDTQYF.

This clonotype was recorded a few times. The V gene is TRBV20-1, the J gene TRBJ2-1; the D gene is possibly TRBD2 (6 bases). Germline V gives CDR1 DFQATT, CDR2 SNEGSKA (reference sequence). Trimming took off 7 bases at V and 6 bases at J, with 19 bases between the two ends. CDR3 length: 14 amino acids. The DNA of the CDR3 is TGCAGTGTCCAGCCGGGACTCCTAATCAATGAGCAGTTCTTC. Amino acids: CSVQPGLLINEQFF.

With respect to this clonotype: The likely explanation is a read error, given a far larger clone one base away. The DNA is omitted, as the CDR3 cannot be located on it reliably, and the CDR3 follows TCRdb's listing. The genes are TRBV12-3 or TRBV12-4 and TRBJ1-5; the DNA was not used to check the table's D call, TRBD1. Inclusive of both ends, the CDR3 amounts to 14 amino acids. The CDR3 loop is CASSFGTGNQPQLF.

This clonotype turned up a few times. This chain links TRBV18 with TRBJ1-1, with a weak D call TRBD1 (5 bases). This CDR3 spans 18 amino acids. Germline loops: CDR1 KGHSH, CDR2 LQKENI. Trimming left V 1 base short and J 0 bases short, with 18 bases between. The CDR3 here is CASSPRRGDLFMNTEAFF. In DNA form, the CDR3 reads TGTGCCAGCTCACCACGGCGTGGGGACCTTTTTATGAACACTGAAGCTTTCTTT. Complete variable domain (other parts from reference TRBV18 and TRBJ1-1): NAGVMQNPRHLVRRRGQEARLRCSPMKGHSHVYWYRQLPEEGLKFMVYLQKENIIDESGMPKERFSAEFPKEGPSILRIQQVVRGDSAAYFCASSPRRGDLFMNTEAFFGQGTRLTVV.

This clonotype was seen a handful of times. The CDR3 nucleotides are TGTGCCAGCAGCCTAGGGGGTGCAGGGACCTACACCTTCTACGAGCAGTACTTC. Amino acid sequence: CASSLGGAGTYTFYEQYF. The gene calls are TRBV11-2 and TRBJ2-7; the D gene is possibly TRBD1 (6 bases). From germline, CDR1 is SGHAT and CDR2 FQNNGV. V dropped 5 bases and J dropped 3 bases, with 26 bases sitting between them. The CDR3 is 18 residues long.

The genes are TRBV27 and TRBJ2-1, with D perhaps matching TRBD1 (6 bases). The CDR3 length is 16 residues. The germline V gene has CDR1 MNHEY and CDR2 SMNVEV (reference sequence). V dropped 0 bases and J dropped 8 bases, with 17 bases sitting between them. The CDR3 loop reads CASSLSKGVRIYEQFF. The CDR3 region has the DNA TGTGCCAGCAGTTTATCGAAGGGGGTAAGAATATATGAGCAGTTCTTC.